What follows describes a single T cell receptor beta chain. Its antigen remains unidentified. Base qualities are missing; no much larger clone stands one base away. Enrolling through a virtual design, the prospective study's participants ranged in age from roughly 18 to 90 years and lived across around 25 United States geographic areas. In the prospective study, cohorts were assigned on the basis of participant-reported clinical history obtained from a screening survey and a study questionnaire. In the prospective study, whole blood, serum and a nasopharyngeal or oropharyngeal swab were collected from each participant by mobile phlebotomists. Additional blood draws and questionnaires over a 2-month period could optionally be provided by prospective study participants. Blood samples from the prospective study were shipped frozen or at room temperature prior to DNA extraction. The data were taken from a study of blood T cell repertoires in COVID-19 (dated by TCRdb to 2019 to 2021). Study-wide context: Samples from collaborators originated in the United States, Italy and Spain and spanned both the acute and convalescent phases of COVID-19. The material from the prospective study consisted of cDNA or gDNA derived from T cells, B-cell-depleted T cells, or PBMCs. Deeply sampled blood TCRbeta repertoires from subjects exposed to, actively infected with, or recovered from COVID-19 were included in the dataset. The repertoires were released in a freely available public database intended as a resource for research on the immune response to SARS-CoV-2. The samples were drawn from the first 160 participants of the ongoing ImmuneRACE study and from more than 1,000 subjects provided by 6 global collaborators. The sample metadata nearly always contained a de-identified subject ID, COVID-19 status, age in years and sex. Where available, HLA class I and class II types were taken from metadata supplied by the sample provider and were not determined by assay-based typing. General conclusions and limits of the study: How much clinical and demographic metadata was included differed by source and by participant, and the metadata was provided uncurated.

TCRbeta CDR3 regions were amplified from genomic DNA using the immunoSEQ Assay, a bias-controlled multiplex PCR. In the paper's pipeline: Within the assay, amplification of reference gene primers was used to estimate how many nucleated cells each sample contained. To quantify the absolute abundance of each unique TCRbeta CDR3 rearrangement, sequence reads were collapsed and filtered. For each sample, productive Simpson clonality was calculated by taking the square root of Simpson's diversity index across productive rearrangements. The table was pulled from immuneACCESS by TCRdb, which kept in-frame rearrangements only. Such tables lose some clones; where checked, under half of the loss comes from unresolved V genes, and the rest has no known cause. The DNA gave D and trimming, while V, J and clone size come from that table. The sample yields about 210,000 clones; 81% were counted once. In total, the top ten clones hold about 8.9% of the sample.

The CDR3, from cysteine to phenylalanine, totals 15 residues. Solely the CDR3 DNA is kept, with 45 bases framed from the first base. Via the germline V gene, CDR1 is KGHSH and CDR2 LQKENI. Germline trimming: 5 bases from V, 4 bases from J; junction bases outside gene matches: 7. Sequencing used PBMCs or T cells enriched from blood (not recorded which). This TCR was recovered from a woman in her fifties or sixties with acute COVID-19. The chain joins TRBV18 to TRBJ1-4, with 7 bases matching TRBD1. This receptor has the CDR3 CASSRTTGFNEKLFF. The sequence in DNA is TGTGCCAGCTCAAGAACGACAGGGTTTAATGAAAAACTGTTTTTT.